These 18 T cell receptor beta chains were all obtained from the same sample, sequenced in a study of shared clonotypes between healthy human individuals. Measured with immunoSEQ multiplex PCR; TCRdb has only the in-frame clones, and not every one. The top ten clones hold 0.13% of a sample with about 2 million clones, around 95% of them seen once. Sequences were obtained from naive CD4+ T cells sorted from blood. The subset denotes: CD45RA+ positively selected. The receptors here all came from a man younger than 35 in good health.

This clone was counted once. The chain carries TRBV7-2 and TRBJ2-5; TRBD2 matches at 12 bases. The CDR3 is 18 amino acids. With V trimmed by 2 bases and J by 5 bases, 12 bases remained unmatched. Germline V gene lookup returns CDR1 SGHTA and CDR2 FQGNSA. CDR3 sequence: CASSLFLSSGGAPETQYF. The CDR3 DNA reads TGTGCCAGCAGCTTATTTTTATCTAGCGGGGGGGCCCCGGAGACCCAGTACTTC.

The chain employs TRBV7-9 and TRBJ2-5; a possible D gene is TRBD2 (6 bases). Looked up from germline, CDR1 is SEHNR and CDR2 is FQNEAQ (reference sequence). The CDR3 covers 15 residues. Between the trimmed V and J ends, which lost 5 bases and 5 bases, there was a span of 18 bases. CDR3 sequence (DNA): TGTGCCAGCAGCCCCGGGACTTTAGGGCCCGAGACCCAGTACTTC. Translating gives CASSPGTLGPETQYF.

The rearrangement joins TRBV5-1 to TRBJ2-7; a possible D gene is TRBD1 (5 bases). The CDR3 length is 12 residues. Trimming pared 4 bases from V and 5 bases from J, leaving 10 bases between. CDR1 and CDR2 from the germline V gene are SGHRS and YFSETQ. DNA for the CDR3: TGCGCCAGCAGCATGACAGTTAACGAGCAGTACTTC. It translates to CASSMTVNEQYF.

CDR3 DNA: TGCGCCAGCAGCCCGCGACAGATGCCTAATGAAAAACTGTTTTTT. Amino acid sequence: CASSPRQMPNEKLFF. The J gene is TRBJ1-4, the V gene TRBV4-1; D is possibly TRBD1 (5 bases). CDR3 size: 15 residues. V lost 4 bases, J lost 3 bases, and 12 bases lay in between. The V gene's germline CDR1 is MGHRA and CDR2 YSYEKL.

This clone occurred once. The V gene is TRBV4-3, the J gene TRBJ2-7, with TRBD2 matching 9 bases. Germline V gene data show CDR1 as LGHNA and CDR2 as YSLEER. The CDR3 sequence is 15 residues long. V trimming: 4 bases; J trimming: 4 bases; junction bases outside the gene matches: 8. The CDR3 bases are TGCGCCAGCAGCCGGGCGGGAGGGCCCGGTTACGAGCAGTACTTC. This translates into CASSRAGGPGYEQYF.

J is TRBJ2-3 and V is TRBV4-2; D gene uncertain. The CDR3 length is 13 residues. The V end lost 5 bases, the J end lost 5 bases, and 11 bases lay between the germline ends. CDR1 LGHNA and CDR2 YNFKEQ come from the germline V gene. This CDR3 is CASSYRAEDTQYF. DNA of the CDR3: TGTGCCAGCAGCTACCGGGCCGAAGATACGCAGTATTTT.

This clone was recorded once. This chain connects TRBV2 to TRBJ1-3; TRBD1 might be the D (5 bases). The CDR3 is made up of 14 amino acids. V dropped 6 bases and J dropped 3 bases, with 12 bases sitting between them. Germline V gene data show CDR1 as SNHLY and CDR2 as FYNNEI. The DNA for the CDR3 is TGTGCCAGCAGGGTGACAGTACTTGGAAACACCATATATTTT. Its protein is CASRVTVLGNTIYF.

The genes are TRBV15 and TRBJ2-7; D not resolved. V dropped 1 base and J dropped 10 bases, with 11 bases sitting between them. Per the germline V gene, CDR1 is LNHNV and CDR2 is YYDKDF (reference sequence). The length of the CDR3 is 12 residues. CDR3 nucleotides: TGTGCCACCAGCAGAGTTCCCCTCGAACAGTACTTC. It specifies CATSRVPLEQYF.

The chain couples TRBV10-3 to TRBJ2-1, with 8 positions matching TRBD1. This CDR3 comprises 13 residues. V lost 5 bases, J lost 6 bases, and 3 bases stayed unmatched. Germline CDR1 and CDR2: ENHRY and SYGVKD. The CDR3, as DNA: TGTGCCATCAGTTGGACAGGGATCAATGAGCAGTTCTTC. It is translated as CAISWTGINEQFF.

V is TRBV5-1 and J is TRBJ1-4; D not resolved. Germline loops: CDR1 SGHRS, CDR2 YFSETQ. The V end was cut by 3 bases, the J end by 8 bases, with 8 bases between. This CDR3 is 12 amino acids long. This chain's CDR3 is CASSSSGEKLFF. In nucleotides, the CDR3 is TGCGCCAGCAGCTCCAGTGGGGAAAAACTGTTTTTT.

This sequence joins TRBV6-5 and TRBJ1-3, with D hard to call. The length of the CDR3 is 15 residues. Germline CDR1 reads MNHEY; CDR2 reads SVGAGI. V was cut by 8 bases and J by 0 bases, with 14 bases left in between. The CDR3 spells CASRKPGPSGNTIYF. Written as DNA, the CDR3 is TGTGCCAGCCGAAAGCCAGGACCCTCTGGAAACACCATATATTTT.

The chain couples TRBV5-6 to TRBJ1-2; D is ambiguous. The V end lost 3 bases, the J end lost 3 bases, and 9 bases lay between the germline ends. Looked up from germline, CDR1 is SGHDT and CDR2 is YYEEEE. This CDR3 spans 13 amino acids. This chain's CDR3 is CASSSEPHYGYTF. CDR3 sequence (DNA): TGTGCCAGCAGCTCAGAACCACACTATGGCTACACCTTC.

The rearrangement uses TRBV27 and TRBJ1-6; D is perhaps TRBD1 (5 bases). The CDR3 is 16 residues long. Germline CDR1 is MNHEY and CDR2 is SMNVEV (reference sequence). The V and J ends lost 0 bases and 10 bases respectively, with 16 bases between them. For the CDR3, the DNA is TGTGCCAGCAGTTTATCAGTCGGGGCAGGAGGGTCACCCCTCCACTTT. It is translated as CASSLSVGAGGSPLHF.

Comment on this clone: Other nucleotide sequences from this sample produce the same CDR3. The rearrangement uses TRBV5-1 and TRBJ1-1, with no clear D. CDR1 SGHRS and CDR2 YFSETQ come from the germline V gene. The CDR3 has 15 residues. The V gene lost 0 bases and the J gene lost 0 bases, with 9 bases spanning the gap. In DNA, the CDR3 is TGCGCCAGCAGCTTGGTTGAGGGCTTGAACACTGAAGCTTTCTTT. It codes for CASSLVEGLNTEAFF.

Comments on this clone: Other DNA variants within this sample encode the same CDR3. CDR3 nucleotides: TGTGCCAGCAGTGTGGGACAGGGAAACACCGGGGAGCTGTTTTTT. Translating it yields CASSVGQGNTGELFF. V usage is TRBV6-1 and J usage is TRBJ2-2; 9 bases match TRBD1. The CDR3 is made up of 15 amino acids. Losses at the gene ends were 4 bases for V and 2 bases for J; bases not matched to a gene: 2. Germline values: CDR1 MNHNS, CDR2 SASEGT.

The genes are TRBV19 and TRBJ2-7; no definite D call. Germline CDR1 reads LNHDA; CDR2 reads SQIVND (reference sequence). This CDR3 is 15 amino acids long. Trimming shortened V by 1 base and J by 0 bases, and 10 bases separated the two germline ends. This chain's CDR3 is CASSIAARSSYEQYF. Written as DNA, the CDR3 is TGTGCCAGTAGTATAGCGGCGAGGAGCTCCTACGAGCAGTACTTC. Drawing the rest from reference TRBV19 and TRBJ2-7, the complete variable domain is DGGITQSPKYLFRKEGQNVTLSCEQNLNHDAMYWYRQDPGQGLRLIYYSQIVNDFQKGDIAEGYSVSREKKESFPLTVTSAQKNPTAFYLCASSIAARSSYEQYFGPGTRLTVT.

This CDR3 reads CASSLGGLAGAYSYEQYF. The CDR3 DNA reads as TGTGCCAGCAGCTTAGGGGGACTAGCGGGAGCTTACTCCTACGAGCAGTACTTC. The V call is TRBV7-8, the J call TRBJ2-7; 14 bases are a match to TRBD2. The CDR3 length is 18 residues. CDR1 and CDR2 from the germline V gene are SGHVS and FQNEAQ. Trimming cost V 1 base and J 0 bases; bases outside gene matches: 5.

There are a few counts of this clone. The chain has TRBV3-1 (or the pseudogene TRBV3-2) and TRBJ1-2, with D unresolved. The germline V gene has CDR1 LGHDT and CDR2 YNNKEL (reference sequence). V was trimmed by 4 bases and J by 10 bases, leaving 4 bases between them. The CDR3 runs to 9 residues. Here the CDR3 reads CASSPPYTF. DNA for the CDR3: TGTGCCAGCAGCCCACCCTACACCTTC.